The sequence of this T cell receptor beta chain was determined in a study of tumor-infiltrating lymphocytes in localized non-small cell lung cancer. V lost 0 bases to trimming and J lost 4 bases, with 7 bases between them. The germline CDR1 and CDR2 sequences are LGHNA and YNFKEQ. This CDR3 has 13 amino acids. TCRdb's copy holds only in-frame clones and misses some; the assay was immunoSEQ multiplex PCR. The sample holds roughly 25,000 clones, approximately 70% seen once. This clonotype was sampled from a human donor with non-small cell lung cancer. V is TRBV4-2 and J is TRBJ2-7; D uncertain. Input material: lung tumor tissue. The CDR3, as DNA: TGTGCCAGCAGCCAAGAATGGGGATACGAGCAGTACTTC. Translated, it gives CASSQEWGYEQYF.